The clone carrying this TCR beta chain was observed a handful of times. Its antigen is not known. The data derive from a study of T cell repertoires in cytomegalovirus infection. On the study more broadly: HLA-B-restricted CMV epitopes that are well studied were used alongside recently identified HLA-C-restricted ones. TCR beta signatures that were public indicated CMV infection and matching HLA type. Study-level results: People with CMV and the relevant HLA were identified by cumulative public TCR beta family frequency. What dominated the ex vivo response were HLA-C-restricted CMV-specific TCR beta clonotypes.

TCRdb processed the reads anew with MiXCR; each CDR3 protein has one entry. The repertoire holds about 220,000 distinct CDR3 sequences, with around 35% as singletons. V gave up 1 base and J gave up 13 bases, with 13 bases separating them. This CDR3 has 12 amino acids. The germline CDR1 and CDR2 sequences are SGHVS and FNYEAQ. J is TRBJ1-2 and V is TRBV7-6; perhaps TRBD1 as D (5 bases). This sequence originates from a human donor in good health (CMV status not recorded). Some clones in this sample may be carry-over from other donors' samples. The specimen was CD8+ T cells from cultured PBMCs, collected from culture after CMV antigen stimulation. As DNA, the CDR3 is TGTGCCAGCAGCTTAGGAGAGGGGTTCCGCACCTTC. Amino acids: CASSLGEGFRTF.